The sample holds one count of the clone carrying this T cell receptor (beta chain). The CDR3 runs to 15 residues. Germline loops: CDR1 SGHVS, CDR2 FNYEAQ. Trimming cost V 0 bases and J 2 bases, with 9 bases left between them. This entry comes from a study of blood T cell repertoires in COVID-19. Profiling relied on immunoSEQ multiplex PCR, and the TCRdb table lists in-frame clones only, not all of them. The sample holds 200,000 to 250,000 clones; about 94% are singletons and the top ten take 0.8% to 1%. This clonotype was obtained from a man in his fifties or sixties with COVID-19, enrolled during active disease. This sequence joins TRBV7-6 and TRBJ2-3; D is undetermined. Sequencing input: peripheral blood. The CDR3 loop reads CASSLAASATDTQYF. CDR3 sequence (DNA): TGTGCCAGCAGCTTAGCTGCCAGTGCCACAGATACGCAGTATTTT.